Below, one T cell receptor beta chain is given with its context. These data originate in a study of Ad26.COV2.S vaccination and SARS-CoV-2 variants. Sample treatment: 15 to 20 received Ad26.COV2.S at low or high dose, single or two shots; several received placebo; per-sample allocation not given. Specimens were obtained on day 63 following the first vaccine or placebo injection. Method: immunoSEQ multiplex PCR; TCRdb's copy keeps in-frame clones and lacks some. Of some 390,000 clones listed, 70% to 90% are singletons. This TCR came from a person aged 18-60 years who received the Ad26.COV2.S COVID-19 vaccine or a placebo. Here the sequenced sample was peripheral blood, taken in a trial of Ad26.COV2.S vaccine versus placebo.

CDR3 protein: CASSFTGPANTQYF. The CDR3 DNA reads TGTGCCAGCAGCTTTACAGGGCCAGCCAATACGCAGTATTTT. The J gene is TRBJ2-3, the V gene TRBV5-6, with D perhaps matching TRBD1 (6 bases). The V end lost 2 bases, the J end lost 7 bases, and 14 bases lay between the germline ends. The CDR3 length is 14 residues. The germline gives CDR1 SGHDT, CDR2 YYEEEE.